One T cell receptor beta chain is described in this entry. At one end, the junction sequence differs from germline, possibly due to a read error. This record comes from a study of CD8 T cells in Susac syndrome. Germline values: CDR1 LGHNA, CDR2 YSLEER. The CDR3 is made up of 16 amino acids. A quantity of roughly 0.5 to 1 ug RNA underwent reverse transcription using random hexamers. A multiplex approach, immunoSEQ multiplex PCR, amplified TCR beta CDR3 across 54 Vbeta and 13 Jbeta. In TCRdb, the immunoSEQ multiplex PCR reads were re-called with MiXCR into one record per CDR3 protein. The table lists over 130,000 distinct CDR3 sequences, around 93% of them singletons.

The TCR comes from a human donor with Susac syndrome. The sequenced sample consisted of CD4+ T cells from PBMCs. The chain recombines TRBV4-3 with TRBJ2-7; TRBD2 matches 10 bases. CDR3 DNA sequence: TGCGCCAGCAACCAAGGACTAGCGGTGGGGTCTTACGAGCAGTACTTC. Its protein is CASNQGLAVGSYEQYF.